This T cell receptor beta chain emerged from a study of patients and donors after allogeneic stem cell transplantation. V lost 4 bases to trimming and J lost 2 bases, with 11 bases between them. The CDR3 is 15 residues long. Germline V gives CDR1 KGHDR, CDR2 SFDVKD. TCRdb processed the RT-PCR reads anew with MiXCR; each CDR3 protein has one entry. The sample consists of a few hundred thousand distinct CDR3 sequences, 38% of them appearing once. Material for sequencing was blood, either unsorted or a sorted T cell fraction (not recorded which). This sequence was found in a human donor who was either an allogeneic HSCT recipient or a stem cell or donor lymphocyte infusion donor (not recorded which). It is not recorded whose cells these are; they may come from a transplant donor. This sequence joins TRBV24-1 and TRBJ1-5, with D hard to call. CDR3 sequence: CATSDTALGNQPQHF. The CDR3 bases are TGTGCCACCAGTGACACAGCCTTGGGCAATCAGCCCCAGCATTTT.